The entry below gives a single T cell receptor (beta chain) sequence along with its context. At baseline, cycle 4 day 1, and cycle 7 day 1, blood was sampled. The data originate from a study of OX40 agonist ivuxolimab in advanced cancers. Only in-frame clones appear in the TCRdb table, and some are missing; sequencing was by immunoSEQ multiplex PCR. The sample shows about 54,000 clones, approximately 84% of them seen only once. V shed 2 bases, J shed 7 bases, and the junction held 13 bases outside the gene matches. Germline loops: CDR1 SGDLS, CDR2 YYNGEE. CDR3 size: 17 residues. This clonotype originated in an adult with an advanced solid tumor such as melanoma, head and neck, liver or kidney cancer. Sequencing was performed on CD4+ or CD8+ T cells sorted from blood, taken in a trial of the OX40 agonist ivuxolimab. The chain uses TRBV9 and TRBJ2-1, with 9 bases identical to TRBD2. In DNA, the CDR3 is TGTGCCAGCAGCGTCCTCGATGGGGGACTAGCCGCGAATGAGCAGTTCTTC. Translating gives CASSVLDGGLAANEQFF. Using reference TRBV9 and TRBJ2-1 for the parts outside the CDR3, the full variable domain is DSGVTQTPKHLITATGQRVTLRCSPRSGDLSVYWYQQSLDQGLQFLIQYYNGEERAKGNILERFSAQQFPDLHSELNLSSLELGDSALYFCASSVLDGGLAANEQFFGPGTRLTVL.